This passage covers 21 T cell receptor beta chains from one sample sequenced in a study of T cell changes during pregnancy in multiple sclerosis. TCRdb's table, derived via immunoSEQ multiplex PCR, lists solely in-frame clones and lacks some. The sample has 45,000 to 65,000 clones, approximately 94% seen once; the top ten hold about 3%. Specimen: CD8+ T cells from peripheral blood mononuclear cells, collected in the third trimester of pregnancy. The receptors derive from a female donor with multiple sclerosis, enrolled in a pregnancy study.

The V gene is TRBV18, the J gene TRBJ2-3; D remains ambiguous. Germline-derived CDR1 and CDR2 are KGHSH and LQKENI. V dropped 3 bases and J dropped 5 bases, with 27 bases sitting between them. CDR3 size: 19 residues. In nucleotides, the CDR3 is TGTGCCAGCTCACCCCACAAATTAAGGATACAGATCGGAAAAGATACGCAGTATTTT. Amino acid sequence: CASSPHKLRIQIGKDTQYF.

This clone was seen just once. The chain is built from TRBV5-6 and TRBJ2-7, with 8 bases matching TRBD1. Looked up from germline, CDR1 is SGHDT and CDR2 is YYEEEE. The CDR3 sequence is 15 residues long. With V trimmed by 3 bases and J by 2 bases, 7 bases remained unmatched. The CDR3 DNA reads as TGTGCCAGCAGCTCCGACAGGGGCCTCCCCTACGAGCAGTACTTC. This translates into CASSSDRGLPYEQYF. Complete variable domain (other parts from reference TRBV5-6 and TRBJ2-7): DAGVTQSPTHLIKTRGQQVTLRCSPKSGHDTVSWYQQALGQGPQFIFQYYEEEERQRGNFPDRFSGHQFPNYSSELNVNALLLGDSALYLCASSSDRGLPYEQYFGPGTRLTVT.

This chain uses TRBV9 with TRBJ2-1; 8 bases agree with TRBD2. The V gene end was trimmed by 0 bases and the J gene end by 8 bases; junction bases not matched to a gene: 10. Germline V gene data show CDR1 as SGDLS and CDR2 as YYNGEE. The CDR3 runs 16 residues. In DNA form, the CDR3 reads TGTGCCAGCAGCGTAGCTAACGGGAGGGCCATCGATGAGCAGTTCTTC. Its translation: CASSVANGRAIDEQFF.

V usage is TRBV7-8 and J usage is TRBJ1-5; TRBD1 aligns across 11 bases. Germline assignment: CDR1 SGHVS and CDR2 FQNEAQ. V shed 10 bases, J shed 7 bases, and the junction held 3 bases outside the gene matches. The CDR3 is 12 amino acids. The CDR3, as DNA: TGTGCCACCGGGACAGGGGGGCAGCCCCAGCATTTT. Translated: CATGTGGQPQHF.

The chain is built from TRBV6-4 and TRBJ2-7, with 7 bases aligning to TRBD1. J gave up 3 bases and V 3 bases, and 2 bases lay outside the gene matches. In germline, CDR1 is MRHNA, CDR2 SNTAGT. CDR3 length: 13 amino acids. The CDR3 nucleotides are TGTGCCAGCAGTGAGGGGACAGACTACGAGCAGTACTTC. This encodes CASSEGTDYEQYF.

This clone was recorded only once. The chain employs TRBV9 and TRBJ2-2, with 12 positions matching TRBD2. CDR1 is SGDLS, CDR2 YYNGEE, per germline. V lost 2 bases to trimming and J lost 4 bases; unmatched junction nucleotides: 12. The CDR3 spans 19 residues. CDR3 sequence (DNA): TGTGCCAGCAGCGTGGGACTAGCGGGTGGGTCTGCCATCACCGGGGAGCTGTTTTTT. Its protein is CASSVGLAGGSAITGELFF.

This clone was observed a few times. V is TRBV27 and J is TRBJ2-5; TRBD2 agrees at 12 bases. The J call is uncertain, as TRBJ2-7 better fits the DNA end. CDR1 and CDR2 from the germline V gene are MNHEY and SMNVEV (reference sequence). This CDR3 has 16 amino acids. The CDR3 DNA reads as TGTGCCAGCAGTAACCCCCCGGGACTAGCGGGCTACGAGCAGTACTTC. It codes for CASSNPPGLAGYEQYF.

The chain is built from TRBV9 and TRBJ1-1; weak D call: TRBD1 (5 bases). Germline V CDR1 and CDR2: SGDLS, YYNGEE. V was trimmed by 4 bases and J by 1 base, leaving 17 bases between them. The CDR3 loop spans 16 amino acids. The CDR3 loop reads CASSPFSMTANTEAFF. CDR3 coding DNA: TGTGCCAGCAGCCCATTTTCCATGACAGCGAACACTGAAGCTTTCTTT.

This sequence joins TRBV7-6 and TRBJ2-1; 14 bases agree with TRBD2. Germline V gene data show CDR1 as SGHVS and CDR2 as FNYEAQ. V lost 7 bases and J lost 8; bases outside the gene matches: 7. The CDR3 spans 15 residues. CDR3 sequence (DNA): TGTGCCAGCAACCCGGGACTAGCGGGAGTTCATGAGCAGTTCTTC. Its protein is CASNPGLAGVHEQFF.

This clone was seen only once. This chain's CDR3 is CSVGASGKGEQYF. CDR3 DNA: TGCAGCGTCGGGGCTAGCGGGAAGGGCGAGCAGTACTTC. This chain uses TRBV29-1 with TRBJ2-5, with 9 bases that match TRBD2. The better agreement between TRBJ2-7 and the DNA end casts doubt on the J call. Germline loops: CDR1 SQVTM, CDR2 ANQGSEA. CDR3 length: 13 amino acids.

This clone came up a few times. The chain has TRBV7-8 and TRBJ2-6, with 7 bases lining up with TRBD1. Looked up from germline, CDR1 is SGHVS and CDR2 is FQNEAQ. This CDR3 has 20 amino acids. V lost 0 bases, J lost 0 bases, and 11 bases stayed unmatched. CDR3 region: CASSLAGARGSSSGANVLTF. The CDR3 coding sequence is TGTGCCAGCAGCTTAGCGGGAGCCAGGGGGAGTAGCTCTGGGGCCAACGTCCTGACTTTC. The full variable domain, rest sourced from reference TRBV7-8 and TRBJ2-6, is GAGVSQSPRYKVAKRGQDVALRCDPISGHVSLFWYQQALGQGPEFLTYFQNEAQLDKSGLPSDRFFAERPEGSVSTLKIQRTQQEDSAVYLCASSLAGARGSSSGANVLTFGAGSRLTVL.

This chain joins TRBV6-6 and TRBJ2-7; possibly TRBD2 for D (6 bases). CDR1 is MNHNY, CDR2 SVGAGI, per germline (reference sequence). Trimming removed 0 bases at V and 0 bases at J, with 12 bases between. CDR3 length: 16 amino acids. The CDR3, as DNA: TGTGCCAGCAGTTACTCGGAGGGCGCGAGCTCCTACGAGCAGTACTTC. This sequence encodes CASSYSEGASSYEQYF.

This chain connects TRBV5-1 to TRBJ2-1; 12 bases match TRBD2. The CDR3 length is 14 residues. Trimming removed 1 base from V and 10 bases from J; junction bases left unmatched: 3. Germline V gene data show CDR1 as SGHRS and CDR2 as YFSETQ. DNA of the CDR3: TGCGCCAGCAGCTTGACTAGCGGGAGGCCGGAGCAGTTCTTC. It yields the protein CASSLTSGRPEQFF.

V is TRBV28 and J is TRBJ1-5; D remains unclear. This CDR3 spans 18 amino acids. From germline, CDR1 is MDHEN and CDR2 SYDVKM. Trimming took off 8 bases at V and 6 bases at J, with 29 bases between the two ends. The CDR3 reads CASGHEWYNHYSGQPQHF. The CDR3, as DNA: TGTGCCAGCGGGCATGAGTGGTACAATCATTATAGCGGTCAGCCCCAGCATTTT.

V and J are TRBV5-1 and TRBJ2-3, with TRBD1 as a possible D gene (6 bases). The CDR3 loop spans 19 amino acids. The V and J ends lost 0 bases and 0 bases respectively, with 20 bases between them. Germline V gives CDR1 SGHRS, CDR2 YFSETQ. CDR3 in amino acids: CASSLVDRTPLTSTDTQYF. In DNA form, the CDR3 reads TGCGCCAGCAGCTTGGTTGACAGGACCCCTCTTACTAGCACAGATACGCAGTATTTT.

This clone has only one observation. The rearrangement joins TRBV7-9 to TRBJ2-7; tentative D call: TRBD1 (6 bases). Deletions cut 6 bases from V and 3 bases from J, with 15 bases between. The CDR3 runs to 14 residues. The V gene's germline CDR1 is SEHNR and CDR2 FQNEAQ (reference sequence). The CDR3 loop is CASSQPGVGYEQYF. Here the CDR3 DNA reads TGTGCCAGCAGTCAACCAGGGGTGGGCTACGAGCAGTACTTC.

This clone showed up just once. V is TRBV27 and J is TRBJ1-5; possible D gene TRBD1, 6 bases. The ends were cut back, 2 bases at V and 0 bases at J, with 11 bases in the middle. Looked up from germline, CDR1 is MNHEY and CDR2 is SMNVEV (reference sequence). CDR3 length: 16 amino acids. CDR3 sequence: CASSLKGDYSNQPQHF. The CDR3, as DNA: TGTGCCAGCAGTTTAAAGGGGGATTATAGCAATCAGCCCCAGCATTTT.

V is TRBV27 and J is TRBJ2-1; TRBD2 matches 9 bases. V shed 4 bases and J 2 bases; nucleotides not matched to a gene: 6. This CDR3 spans 16 amino acids. The germline gives CDR1 MNHEY, CDR2 SMNVEV (reference sequence). This CDR3 reads CASSSYSGGAYNEQFF. The CDR3 coding sequence is TGTGCCAGCAGTTCATATAGCGGGGGAGCCTACAATGAGCAGTTCTTC.

The chain couples TRBV7-7 to TRBJ2-7, with 9 nucleotides matching TRBD2. The CDR3 loop spans 14 amino acids. Germline V gene data show CDR1 as SSHAT and CDR2 as FNYEAQ (reference sequence). The CDR3 loop reads CASSIGLAGHEQYF. The DNA of the CDR3 is TGTGCTAGCTCCATAGGTCTAGCGGGACACGAGCAGTACTTC.

Note on this clone: The junction differs from germline at one of its ends, possibly a read error. The rearrangement links TRBV5-4 to TRBJ2-5, with 7 bases identical to TRBD1. Looked up from germline, CDR1 is SGHNT and CDR2 is YYREEE (reference sequence). This CDR3 spans 15 amino acids. DNA for the CDR3: TGTGCCAGCACCTTGGGGACAGACTCCCAAGAGACCCAGTACTTC. Amino acids: CASTLGTDSQETQYF.

The gene calls are TRBV4-3 and TRBJ1-3, with a weak D call TRBD1 (5 bases). Trimming removed 0 bases at V and 3 bases at J, with 9 bases between. Germline values: CDR1 LGHNA, CDR2 YSLEER. The CDR3 has 15 amino acids. The CDR3 region is CASSQEWGVGNTIYF. CDR3 nucleotide sequence: TGCGCCAGCAGCCAAGAGTGGGGGGTTGGAAACACCATATATTTT.